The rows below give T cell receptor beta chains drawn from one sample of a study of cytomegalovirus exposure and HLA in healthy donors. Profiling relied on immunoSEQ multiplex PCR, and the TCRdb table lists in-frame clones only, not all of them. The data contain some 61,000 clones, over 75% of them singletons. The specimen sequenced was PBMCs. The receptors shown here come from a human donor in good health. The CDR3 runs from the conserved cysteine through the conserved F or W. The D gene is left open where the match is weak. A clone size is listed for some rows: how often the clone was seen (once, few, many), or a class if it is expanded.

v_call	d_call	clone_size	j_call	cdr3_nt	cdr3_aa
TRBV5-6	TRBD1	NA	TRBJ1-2	TGTGCCAGCAGTAATGAAGGGGGCGTGTATGGCTACACCTTC	CASSNEGGVYGYTF
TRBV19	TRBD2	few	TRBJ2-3	TGTGCCAGTAGTATCCAAGGGCTAGCGGGGGGAAGCACAGATACGCAGTATTTT	CASSIQGLAGGSTDTQYF
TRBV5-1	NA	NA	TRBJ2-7	TGCGCCAGCAGCGGGGGGTGGGGTACCTACGAGCAGTACTTC	CASSGGWGTYEQYF
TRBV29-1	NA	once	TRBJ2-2	TGCAGCGTGATGACGAACCGTCAGGCCGGGGAGCTGTTTTTT	CSVMTNRQAGELFF
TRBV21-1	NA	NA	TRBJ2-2	TGTGCCAGCAGCAAAGAACGGAGGACTAGCGGGGTTGAAACCGGGGAGCTGTTTTTT	CASSKERRTSGVETGELFF
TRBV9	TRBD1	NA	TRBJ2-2	TGTGCCAGCAGCGTACAGACAGTTGACAGGGGTCTTCCCACAGAGCTGTTTTTT	CASSVQTVDRGLPTELFF
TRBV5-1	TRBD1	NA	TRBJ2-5	TGCGCCAGCAGCTTGGGGGGACAGGCGGTTGGAGAGACCCAGTACTTC	CASSLGGQAVGETQYF
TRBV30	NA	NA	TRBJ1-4	TGTGCCTCGGCCGGGAGCCGAACTAATGAAAAACTGTTTTTT	CASAGSRTNEKLFF
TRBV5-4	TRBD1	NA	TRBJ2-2	TGTGCCAGCAGCCGAATGGACAGGAGGTCCGGGGAGCTGTTTTTT	CASSRMDRRSGELFF
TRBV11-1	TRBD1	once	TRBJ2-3	TGTGCCAGCAGCTTGGACAGGGGAAATACGCAGTATTTT	CASSLDRGNTQYF
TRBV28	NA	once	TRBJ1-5	TGTGCCAGCAGTTTTGGAGGGAGCGGTCAGCCCCAGCATTTT	CASSFGGSGQPQHF
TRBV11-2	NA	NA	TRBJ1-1	TGTGCCAGCAGCTTAGATAGAGTGACAGCTGGAGCTTTCTTT	CASSLDRVTAGAFF
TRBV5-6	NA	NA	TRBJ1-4	TGTGCCAGCAGCTCGGGGGTGACTAATGAAAAACTGTTTTTT	CASSSGVTNEKLFF
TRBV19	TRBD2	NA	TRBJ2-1	TGTGCCAGTAGTACCCGATCTAGCGGGGGTTACAATGAGCAGTTCTTC	CASSTRSSGGYNEQFF
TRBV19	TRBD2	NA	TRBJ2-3	TGTGCCAGTAGCCCGAATGTAGCGGGTGACACAGATACGCAGTATTTT	CASSPNVAGDTDTQYF
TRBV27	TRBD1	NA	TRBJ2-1	TGTGCCAGCAGTTCCCGGGACAGGGGGTGGGATGAGCAGTTCTTC	CASSSRDRGWDEQFF
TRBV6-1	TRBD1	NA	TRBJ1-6	TGTGCCAGCACACCGACAGGGGAGTCTTCACCCCTCCACTTT	CASTPTGESSPLHF
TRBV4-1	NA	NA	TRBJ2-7	TGCGCCAGCAGCCCCGACGGATACTACGAGCAGTACTTC	CASSPDGYYEQYF
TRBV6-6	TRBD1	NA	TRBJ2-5	TGTGCCAGCAGGAACAGGGGGCGGGGAGAGACCCAGTACTTC	CASRNRGRGETQYF
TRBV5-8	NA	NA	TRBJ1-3	TGTGCCAGCGGACGGGACATCGGAAACACCATATATTTT	CASGRDIGNTIYF
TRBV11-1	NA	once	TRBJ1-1	TGTGCCAGCAGCAAGTTACAGGGCCTCACTGAAGCTTTCTTT	CASSKLQGLTEAFF
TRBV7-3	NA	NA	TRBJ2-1	TGTGCCAGCAGCGTGTCTAACAGGGGGGGCTCCTACAATGAGCAGTTCTTC	CASSVSNRGGSYNEQFF
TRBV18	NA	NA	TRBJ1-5	TGTGCCAGCTCACCCACCGAGGTTAATCAGCCCCAGCATTTT	CASSPTEVNQPQHF
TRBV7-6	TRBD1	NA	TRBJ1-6	TGTGCCAGCAGCTTGAGTTGGGACAGGGACTCACCCCTCCACTTT	CASSLSWDRDSPLHF
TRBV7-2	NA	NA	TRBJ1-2	TGTGCCAGCAGCTTAATGGCAGGGAAAGGCTACACCTTC	CASSLMAGKGYTF
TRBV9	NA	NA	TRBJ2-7	TGTGCCAGCAGCGTAAAGGGGTTACCTACCTACGAGCAGTACTTC	CASSVKGLPTYEQYF
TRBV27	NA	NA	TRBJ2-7	TGTGCCAGCAGAGCGCGCGGCGGACAGCGGGGATTGAGTGACGAGCAGTACTTC	CASRARGGQRGLSDEQYF
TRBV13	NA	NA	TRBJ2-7	TGTGCCAGCAGCTCCCGGACTGGCGAGCAGTACTTC	CASSSRTGEQYF
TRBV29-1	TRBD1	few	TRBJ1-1	TGCAGCGTGAACAGGGGTCACACTGAAGCTTTCTTT	CSVNRGHTEAFF
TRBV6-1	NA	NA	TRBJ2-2	TGTGCCGCAGAGGTAGGGGGTAAGACCGGGGAGCTGTTTTTT	CAAEVGGKTGELFF
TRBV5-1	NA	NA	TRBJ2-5	TGCGCCAGCAGAACGATCAGGGGTGAAGAGACCCAGTACTTC	CASRTIRGEETQYF
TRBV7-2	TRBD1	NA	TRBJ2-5	TGTGCCAGCCGCAACACAGGGGGCGCGGAGACCCAGTACTTC	CASRNTGGAETQYF
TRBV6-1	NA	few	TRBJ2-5	TGTGCCAGCAGTACGCGGGGGCTGGAGACCCAGTACTTC	CASSTRGLETQYF
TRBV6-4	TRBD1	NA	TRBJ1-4	TGTGCCAGCTGGGGGGGTAACAGGGGGCTCCCAACTAATGAAAAACTGTTTTTT	CASWGGNRGLPTNEKLFF
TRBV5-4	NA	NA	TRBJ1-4	TGTGCCAGCAGCACCGACGGGGGGGCAACTAATGAAAAACTGTTTTTT	CASSTDGGATNEKLFF